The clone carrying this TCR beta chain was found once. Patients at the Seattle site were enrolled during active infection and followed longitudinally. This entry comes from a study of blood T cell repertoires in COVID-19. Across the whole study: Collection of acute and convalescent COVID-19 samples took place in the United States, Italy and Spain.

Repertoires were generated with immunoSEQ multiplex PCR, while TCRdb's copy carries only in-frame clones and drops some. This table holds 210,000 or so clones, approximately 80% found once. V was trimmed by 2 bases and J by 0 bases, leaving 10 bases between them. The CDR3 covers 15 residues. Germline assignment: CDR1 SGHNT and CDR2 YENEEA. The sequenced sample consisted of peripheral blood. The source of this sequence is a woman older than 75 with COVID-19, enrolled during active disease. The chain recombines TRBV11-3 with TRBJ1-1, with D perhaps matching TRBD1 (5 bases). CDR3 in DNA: TGTGCCAGCAGCTTAAGTGGGGCCCTGAACACTGAAGCTTTCTTT. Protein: CASSLSGALNTEAFF.